These T cell receptor beta chains were read from a single sample in a study of OX40 agonist ivuxolimab in advanced cancers. The data were produced by immunoSEQ multiplex PCR, yet TCRdb's version contains in-frame clones alone and is incomplete. The data show several thousand clones, more than 80% seen once. The sample consisted of CD4+ or CD8+ T cells sorted from blood, taken in a trial of the OX40 agonist ivuxolimab. The receptors here all came from an adult with an advanced solid tumor such as melanoma, head and neck, liver or kidney cancer. Both conserved end residues are part of each CDR3. The D gene is left open where the match is weak. Clone size appears in some rows only: once, few, many, or a class for an expanded clone.

TRBD1	TRBJ1-4	TRBV6-1	NA	CASRDRGWNEKLFF	TGTGCCAGCAGAGACAGGGGGTGGAATGAAAAACTGTTTTTT
TRBD1	TRBJ1-5	TRBV5-8	once	CASSAQGAPGQPQHF	TGTGCCAGCAGCGCCCAGGGGGCGCCCGGTCAGCCCCAGCATTTT
TRBD2	TRBJ2-1	TRBV19	few	CASSISLLAGKNEQFF	TGTGCCAGTAGTATATCACTACTAGCGGGAAAGAATGAGCAGTTCTTC
NA	TRBJ2-2	TRBV7-8	NA	CASSSNTGELFF	TGTGCCAGCAGTTCCAACACCGGGGAGCTGTTTTTT
NA	TRBJ2-5	TRBV5-1	NA	CASSFSGSQETQYF	TGCGCCAGCAGTTTCAGCGGGTCCCAAGAGACCCAGTACTTC
NA	TRBJ1-5	TRBV6-1	NA	CASSELDLSPQHF	TGTGCCAGCAGTGAATTGGACTTATCGCCCCAGCATTTT
TRBD1	TRBJ1-1	TRBV19	NA	CASSFHRGVNTEAFF	TGTGCCAGTAGTTTCCACAGGGGCGTAAACACTGAAGCTTTCTTT
NA	TRBJ1-2	TRBV5-1	NA	CASSPVGVYGYTF	TGCGCCAGCAGCCCCGTGGGTGTCTATGGCTACACCTTC
NA	TRBJ1-6	TRBV30	NA	CAWRELDNSPLHF	TGTGCCTGGAGGGAGTTGGATAATTCACCCCTCCACTTT
NA	TRBJ1-2	TRBV19	NA	CASSPDRYYGYTF	TGTGCCAGTAGCCCAGACAGGTACTATGGCTACACCTTC
NA	TRBJ2-1	TRBV14	NA	CASSRDMVGEQFF	TGTGCCAGCAGCCGGGACATGGTTGGTGAGCAGTTCTTC
TRBD1	TRBJ2-7	TRBV7-9	NA	CASSFWDRAYEQYF	TGTGCCAGCAGCTTCTGGGACAGGGCCTACGAGCAGTACTTC
NA	TRBJ2-7	TRBV5-6	NA	CASSGQTYEQYF	TGTGCCAGCTCCGGACAGACCTACGAGCAGTACTTC
TRBD2	TRBJ2-7	TRBV14	NA	CASSQGLAGRYEQYF	TGTGCCAGCAGCCAAGGTCTAGCGGGACGATACGAGCAGTACTTC
TRBD1	TRBJ2-7	TRBV18	NA	CASSKGAQGEQYF	TGTGCCAGCTCAAAGGGGGCGCAGGGCGAGCAGTACTTC
TRBD1	TRBJ1-2	TRBV6-1	NA	CASQTGGTNYGYTF	TGTGCCAGCCAAACAGGGGGCACTAACTATGGCTACACCTTC
NA	TRBJ1-1	TRBV18	NA	CASSPATGRLTEAFF	TGTGCCAGCTCACCGGCGACAGGCCGTCTTACTGAAGCTTTCTTT
NA	TRBJ2-7	TRBV5-1	NA	CASSLAPGNYEQYF	TGCGCCAGCAGCTTGGCCCCGGGGAACTACGAGCAGTACTTC
NA	TRBJ1-1	TRBV5-1	NA	CASGYSSNTEAFF	TGCGCCAGCGGTTACAGCTCGAACACTGAAGCTTTCTTT
NA	TRBJ1-2	TRBV6-5	NA	CASSYPDYYGYTF	TGTGCCAGCAGTTATCCGGACTACTATGGCTACACCTTC
NA	TRBJ1-5	TRBV6-6	few	CASIPGEEGNQPQHF	TGTGCCAGCATCCCAGGAGAGGAAGGCAATCAGCCCCAGCATTTT
NA	TRBJ2-7	TRBV19	NA	CASSLTGSYEQYF	TGTGCCAGTAGTCTAACAGGGTCCTACGAGCAGTACTTC
NA	TRBJ2-1	TRBV7-2	NA	CASSSGGSSNEQFF	TGTGCCAGCAGCTCCGGCGGTAGCAGCAATGAGCAGTTCTTC
NA	TRBJ2-1	TRBV7-8	NA	CASSFTAREQFF	TGTGCCAGCAGCTTCACCGCCCGCGAGCAGTTCTTC
TRBD1	TRBJ1-2	TRBV30	NA	CAWGRDRPYGYTF	TGTGCCTGGGGTCGGGACAGGCCCTATGGCTACACCTTC
NA	TRBJ1-5	TRBV2	NA	CASRVDYSNQPQHF	TGTGCCAGCAGAGTGGATTATAGCAATCAGCCCCAGCATTTT
NA	TRBJ2-7	TRBV6-4	NA	CASSLPTPSSYEQYF	TGTGCCAGCAGTCTTCCCACTCCCTCTTCCTACGAGCAGTACTTC
TRBD1	TRBJ1-5	TRBV4-1	NA	CASSQADRGFDSNQPQHF	TGCGCCAGCAGCCAAGCTGACAGGGGGTTCGATAGCAATCAGCCCCAGCATTTT
TRBD2	TRBJ2-3	TRBV19	NA	CASSLKAAGGPLRQYF	TGTGCCAGTAGTTTAAAAGCAGCGGGAGGGCCCCTGAGGCAGTATTTT
NA	TRBJ1-2	TRBV6-5	NA	CASKQDSNYGYTF	TGTGCCAGCAAGCAGGATTCTAACTATGGCTACACCTTC